This T cell receptor (beta chain) was profiled in a study of blood T cell repertoires in COVID-19. Across the whole study: In each case, the material was cDNA or gDNA derived from T cells, B-cell-depleted T cells, or PBMCs.

Study processing details: The assay estimated nucleated cells by amplifying reference gene primers. The assay was immunoSEQ multiplex PCR, and TCRdb's table has in-frame clones only and misses some. The DNA was the basis for D and trimming; V, J and clone size are from that table. The sample shows approximately 290,000 clones, approximately 90% of them seen only once. Input material: peripheral blood. The TCR comes from a man younger than 40 with acute or convalescent COVID-19.

The CDR3 reads CASSVDGGLVQFEQYF. For the CDR3, the DNA is TGTGCCAGCAGCGTAGATGGGGGGTTAGTTCAGTTCGAGCAGTACTTC. The V gene is TRBV9, the J gene TRBJ2-7; possibly TRBD2 for D (6 bases). Trimming cost V 0 bases and J 6 bases, with 19 bases left between them. Germline V gene data show CDR1 as SGDLS and CDR2 as YYNGEE. The CDR3 length is 16 residues.